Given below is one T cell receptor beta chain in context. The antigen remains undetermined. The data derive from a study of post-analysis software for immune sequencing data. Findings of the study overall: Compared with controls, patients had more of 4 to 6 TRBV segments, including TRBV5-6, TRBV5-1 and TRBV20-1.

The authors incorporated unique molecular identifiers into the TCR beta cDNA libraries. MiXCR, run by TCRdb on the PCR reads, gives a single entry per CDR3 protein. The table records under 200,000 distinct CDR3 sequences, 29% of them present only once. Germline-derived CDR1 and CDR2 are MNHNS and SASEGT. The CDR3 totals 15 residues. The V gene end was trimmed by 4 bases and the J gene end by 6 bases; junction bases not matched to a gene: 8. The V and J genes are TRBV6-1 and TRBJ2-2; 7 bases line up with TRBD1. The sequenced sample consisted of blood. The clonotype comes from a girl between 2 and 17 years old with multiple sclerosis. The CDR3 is CASSVTGRGAGELFF. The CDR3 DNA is TGTGCCAGCAGTGTGACAGGGCGTGGGGCCGGGGAGCTGTTTTTT.